In this sample, the clone carrying this T cell receptor (beta chain) turned up many times. Its antigen is unidentified. The junction departs from the called germline gene at one end, perhaps through a read error. TCRdb ran MiXCR on the reads and lists one entry per CDR3 protein. The sample lists 510,000 or so distinct CDR3 sequences, approximately 25% occurring once. This specimen belongs to a study of T cell repertoires in cytomegalovirus infection. Study information: The public TCR beta signatures pointed to both CMV infection and matching HLA type. The study, taken as a whole, reports: There were carriers of CMV plus the relevant HLA, and cumulative public TCR beta family frequency identified them. CMV-specific HLA-C-restricted TCR beta clonotypes dominated the ex vivo response.

The CDR3 is made up of 19 amino acids. In germline, CDR1 is SGHTA, CDR2 FQGTGA. This clonotype was sampled from a human donor in good health (CMV status not recorded). Some clones in this sample may be carry-over from other donors' samples. The chain employs TRBV7-3 and TRBJ2-7, with TRBD2 identical over 9 bases. Material: PBMCs. The CDR3, as DNA: TGTGCCAGCAGCCCCCTCGAGACTAGCGGCCCTATAGCCCCCCTGGAGGCCACCTTC. Protein sequence: CASSPLETSGPIAPLEATF.